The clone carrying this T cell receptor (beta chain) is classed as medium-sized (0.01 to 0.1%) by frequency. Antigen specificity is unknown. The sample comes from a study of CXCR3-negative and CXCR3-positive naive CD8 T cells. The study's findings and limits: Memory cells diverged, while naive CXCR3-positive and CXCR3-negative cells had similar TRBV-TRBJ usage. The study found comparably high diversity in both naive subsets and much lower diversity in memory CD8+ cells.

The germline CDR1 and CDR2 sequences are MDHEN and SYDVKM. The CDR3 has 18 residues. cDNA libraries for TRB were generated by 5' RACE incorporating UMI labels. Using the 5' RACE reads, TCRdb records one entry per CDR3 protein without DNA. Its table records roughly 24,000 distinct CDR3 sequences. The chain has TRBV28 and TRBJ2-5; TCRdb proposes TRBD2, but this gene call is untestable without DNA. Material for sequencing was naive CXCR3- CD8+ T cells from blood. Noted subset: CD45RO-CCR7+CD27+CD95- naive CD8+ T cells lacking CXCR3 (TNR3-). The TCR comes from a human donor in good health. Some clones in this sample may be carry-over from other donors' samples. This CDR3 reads CASSLVAGGEISEETQYF.